The rows below give T cell receptor beta chains drawn from one sample of a study of cytomegalovirus exposure and HLA in healthy donors. Produced via immunoSEQ multiplex PCR; TCRdb's table is partial and in-frame only. The repertoire consists of about 140,000 clones, with 70% to 90% occurring once and the leading ten covering less than 2%. Sequencing was performed on PBMCs. These receptors were obtained from a man in his forties in good health and CMV-seronegative. The CDR3 runs from the conserved cysteine through the conserved F or W. D genes are given only for firm matches. Clone size is given for some rows only: seen once, a few or many times, or a class if the clone is expanded.

TRBV10-3	NA	TRBD2	TRBJ2-1	CAISALAGGYNEQFF	TGTGCCATCAGTGCCCTAGCGGGAGGGTACAATGAGCAGTTCTTC
TRBV6-5	few	NA	TRBJ2-7	CASRSGSYEQYF	TGTGCCAGCAGGAGCGGATCCTACGAGCAGTACTTC
TRBV27	NA	NA	TRBJ1-1	CASSTTGGREAFF	TGTGCCAGCAGTACCACGGGTGGCAGAGAGGCTTTCTTT
TRBV5-8	NA	TRBD1	TRBJ2-1	CASSLGTGQGAGSYNEQFF	TGTGCCAGCAGCTTGGGGACGGGACAGGGGGCCGGTTCCTACAATGAGCAGTTCTTC
TRBV7-9	NA	TRBD2	TRBJ2-7	CSSGPTSGVANEQYF	TGTTCCAGCGGCCCGACTAGCGGGGTAGCGAACGAGCAGTACTTC
TRBV30	NA	NA	TRBJ1-1	CAWSEQVSRTEAFF	TGTGCCTGGAGCGAACAGGTATCAAGGACTGAAGCTTTCTTT
TRBV9	NA	NA	TRBJ2-7	CASSPGEGSMYEQYF	TGTGCCAGCAGCCCCGGGGAAGGGAGCATGTACGAGCAGTACTTC
TRBV15	NA	NA	TRBJ2-1	CATSAARLDEQFF	TGTGCCACCAGCGCGGCCCGGTTGGATGAGCAGTTCTTC
TRBV15	NA	NA	TRBJ1-2	CATSRDLGRATF	TGTGCCACCAGCAGAGATCTTGGCAGGGCTACCTTC
TRBV30	NA	NA	TRBJ1-2	CAWSVLPRAYGYTF	TGTGCCTGGAGTGTACTTCCCAGGGCCTATGGCTACACCTTC
TRBV9	NA	NA	TRBJ1-1	CASSEGSLNTEAFF	TGTGCCAGTAGTGAAGGGAGTTTGAACACTGAAGCTTTCTTT
TRBV11-2	few	TRBD2	TRBJ2-1	CASSLEWRGGYNEQFF	TGTGCCAGCAGCTTAGAGTGGCGGGGGGGATACAATGAGCAGTTCTTC
TRBV5-6	few	NA	TRBJ1-2	CASSLVSGDYGYTF	TGTGCCAGCAGCCTTGTATCAGGGGACTATGGCTACACCTTC
TRBV6-5	NA	TRBD2	TRBJ2-5	CASSYRGLVETQYF	TGTGCCAGCAGTTACCGGGGACTAGTTGAGACCCAGTACTTC
TRBV10-3	NA	NA	TRBJ2-3	CAISESLDTQYF	TGTGCCATCAGTGAATCACTAGATACGCAGTATTTT
TRBV4-3	NA	NA	TRBJ2-1	CASSQGPGLRSSYNEQFF	TGCGCCAGCAGCCAGGGCCCCGGACTGAGAAGCTCCTACAATGAGCAGTTCTTC
TRBV4-2	NA	TRBD2	TRBJ2-5	CASSQSTSGETQYF	TGTGCCAGCAGCCAATCGACTAGCGGAGAGACCCAGTACTTC
TRBV13	NA	TRBD1	TRBJ2-5	CASSLGLDRAVTQYF	TGTGCCAGCAGCTTAGGACTGGACAGGGCGGTGACCCAGTACTTC
TRBV7-9	few	NA	TRBJ2-3	CASSSGATDTQYF	TGTGCCAGCAGCTCGGGAGCAACAGATACGCAGTATTTT
TRBV6-5	NA	TRBD2	TRBJ2-2	CASTTMAGGAGELFF	TGTGCCAGCACTACGATGGCGGGAGGGGCCGGAGAGCTGTTTTTT
TRBV10-3	NA	NA	TRBJ1-6	CAISERPPGNSPLHF	TGTGCCATCAGTGAAAGGCCTCCGGGTAATTCACCCCTCCACTTT
TRBV6-5	NA	NA	TRBJ2-5	CASSFGEETQYF	TGTGCCAGCAGTTTCGGGGAAGAGACCCAGTACTTC
TRBV4-1	NA	NA	TRBJ2-7	CASSQDNSYEQYF	TGCGCCAGCAGCCAAGACAACTCCTACGAGCAGTACTTC
TRBV5-4	NA	TRBD1	TRBJ2-2	CASSSYRGQAGELFF	TGTGCCAGCAGCTCGTACAGGGGGCAGGCCGGGGAGCTGTTTTTT
TRBV27	NA	NA	TRBJ2-7	CASSSGTLGRSYEQYF	TGTGCCAGCAGTTCCGGGACGTTAGGGAGGTCCTACGAGCAGTACTTC
TRBV11-2	few	TRBD2	TRBJ2-1	CASSSGLAGGKYNEQFF	TGTGCCAGCAGCTCGGGACTAGCGGGGGGGAAATACAATGAGCAGTTCTTC
TRBV9	NA	TRBD1	TRBJ2-2	CASSVNRDRAPLNTGELFF	TGTGCCAGCAGCGTAAACAGGGACAGGGCTCCTTTGAACACCGGGGAGCTGTTTTTT
TRBV11-2	NA	TRBD1	TRBJ1-2	CASSLDHGQGYGYTF	TGTGCCAGCAGCTTAGATCATGGACAGGGCTATGGCTACACCTTC
TRBV6-1	NA	NA	TRBJ2-5	CASSEEVGAETQYF	TGTGCCAGCAGTGAAGAGGTGGGCGCGGAGACCCAGTACTTC
TRBV9	NA	NA	TRBJ2-1	CASSKPGSSYNEQFF	TGTGCCAGCAGCAAGCCAGGCAGCTCCTACAATGAGCAGTTCTTC
TRBV19	few	NA	TRBJ1-4	CASSIDVVSDEKLFF	TGTGCCAGTAGTATAGATGTGGTCAGCGATGAAAAACTGTTTTTT
TRBV11-3	NA	NA	TRBJ2-1	CASSGGADRQYEQFF	TGTGCCAGCAGCGGGGGGGCAGACCGACAATATGAGCAGTTCTTC
TRBV27	NA	TRBD2	TRBJ2-2	CASSFGGRRAGELFF	TGTGCCAGCAGTTTTGGCGGGAGGAGGGCCGGGGAGCTGTTTTTT
TRBV27	NA	TRBD2	TRBJ2-1	CASSLVSGTYNEQFF	TGTGCCAGCAGTTTAGTGAGCGGGACTTACAATGAGCAGTTCTTC
TRBV2	once	TRBD1	TRBJ2-2	CASRTGGGTGELFF	TGTGCCAGCAGGACAGGGGGTGGTACCGGGGAGCTGTTTTTT
TRBV6-6	few	NA	TRBJ2-7	CASRFVTGTYEQYF	TGTGCCAGCAGGTTTGTTACAGGGACCTACGAGCAGTACTTC
TRBV6-1	NA	NA	TRBJ2-6	CASGAGSRSGANVLTF	TGTGCCAGCGGTGCGGGATCTCGGTCTGGGGCCAACGTCCTGACTTTC
TRBV28	NA	NA	TRBJ1-4	CASSLSDNSEKLFF	TGTGCCAGCAGTTTGAGTGACAACAGCGAAAAACTGTTTTTT
TRBV6-6	few	NA	TRBJ1-6	CASTRGANSPLHF	TGTGCCAGCACCCGGGGGGCCAATTCACCCCTCCACTTT
TRBV7-2	NA	NA	TRBJ2-7	CASSPAPDYEQYF	TGTGCCAGCAGCCCTGCACCAGATTACGAGCAGTACTTC
TRBV4-3	NA	NA	TRBJ2-6	CASSQSNRGRGSGANVLTF	TGCGCCAGCAGCCAGTCAAACCGAGGTCGTGGCTCTGGGGCCAACGTCCTGACTTTC
TRBV7-2	NA	TRBD2	TRBJ2-3	CASSPGPGLAGLSTDTQYF	TGTGCCAGCAGTCCAGGCCCCGGACTAGCGGGTCTAAGCACAGATACGCAGTATTTT
TRBV28	NA	TRBD1	TRBJ2-1	CASTTLGTGANEQFF	TGTGCCAGCACCACTTTGGGGACAGGGGCCAATGAGCAGTTCTTC
TRBV14	NA	TRBD2	TRBJ2-5	CASSWGLAGGPETQYF	TGTGCCAGCAGCTGGGGACTAGCGGGGGGGCCGGAGACCCAGTACTTC
TRBV23-1	few	NA	TRBJ1-2	CASSQSQGKFGYTF	TGCGCCAGCAGTCAGTCACAGGGAAAGTTTGGCTACACCTTC
TRBV28	NA	TRBD1	TRBJ1-2	CASSVLWDRGRSLGKYGYTF	TGTGCCAGCAGTGTCCTCTGGGACAGGGGGCGAAGTTTGGGTAAATATGGCTACACCTTC
TRBV28	NA	TRBD2	TRBJ2-7	CASSLSGGAREQYF	TGTGCCAGCAGTCTTAGCGGGGGGGCGCGCGAGCAGTACTTC
TRBV19	once	NA	TRBJ2-2	CASLSTGAGELFF	TGTGCCAGCTTATCCACGGGAGCCGGGGAGCTGTTTTTT
TRBV4-1	NA	TRBD2	TRBJ2-1	CASSLIAGGPKNEQFF	TGCGCCAGCAGTCTTATAGCGGGAGGGCCAAAGAATGAGCAGTTCTTC
TRBV6-6	once	NA	TRBJ1-5	CASRRVDNQPQHF	TGTGCCAGCAGACGGGTTGACAATCAGCCCCAGCATTTT
TRBV16	NA	NA	TRBJ2-7	CASSQSIRLNEQYF	TGTGCCAGCAGCCAATCGATCAGGCTAAACGAGCAGTACTTC
TRBV30	once	NA	TRBJ1-5	CAWSVQGVWPQHF	TGTGCCTGGAGTGTACAGGGTGTCTGGCCCCAGCATTTT
TRBV9	NA	NA	TRBJ2-7	CASSVVGESTYEQYF	TGTGCCAGCAGCGTAGTCGGGGAAAGTACCTACGAGCAGTACTTC
TRBV7-3	NA	TRBD1	TRBJ2-3	CASSPGQGAYTQYF	TGTGCCAGCAGCCCAGGACAGGGGGCTTATACGCAGTATTTT